These T cell receptor beta chains were read from a single sample in a study of radiation and T cells in renal cell carcinoma. Assay: immunoSEQ multiplex PCR; the TCRdb copy retains only in-frame clones and omits some. Here the sample spans under 200,000 clones, less than 90% being singletons. The specimen was blood, collected from a patient whose treatment included radiotherapy and nephrectomy. These receptors were collected from a woman aged 45-65 years with renal cell carcinoma. CDR3s include the opening cysteine and the closing phenylalanine or tryptophan.

v_gene	j_gene	CDR3aa
TRBV2	TRBJ2-1	CASSRESEAYNEQFF
TRBV19	TRBJ2-3	CASRIHAGITDTQYF
TRBV19	TRBJ1-5	CASSTARSREPQHF
TRBV28	TRBJ1-2	CASSLIPGGEGGGYTF
TRBV7-2	TRBJ2-5	CASSPGPGETQYF
TRBV21-1	TRBJ1-5	CASRRASASNQPQHF
TRBV7-2	TRBJ1-3	CASSSDRVDRNTIYF
TRBV9	TRBJ1-3	CASSVGTDLSGNTIYF
TRBV7-9	TRBJ1-4	CASGRFQGNEKLFF
TRBV18	TRBJ2-7	CASSRGLAGDSYEQYF